Listed here is a single TCR beta chain. The data originate from a study of blood T cell repertoires in COVID-19. Study summary: There were acute and convalescent COVID-19 samples, and they came from the United States, Italy and Spain.

In the authors' methods: Researchers report that nucleated cell counts were estimated from reference gene primer amplification. The assay was immunoSEQ multiplex PCR, and TCRdb's table has in-frame clones only and misses some. The D gene and trimming were derived from the DNA, and the V and J assignments and clone size from that table. There are approximately 110,000 clones in the sample; roughly nine tenths occur only once, and about 32% lies in the top ten. From germline, CDR1 is LGHDT and CDR2 YNNKEL (reference sequence). V gave up 2 bases and J gave up 0 bases, with 11 bases separating them. This CDR3 contains 15 residues.

The sequence was collected from an elderly woman with acute or convalescent COVID-19. The sample was peripheral blood. This chain uses TRBV3-1 (or the pseudogene TRBV3-2) with TRBJ2-7; maybe TRBD2 (5 bases). CDR3 amino acids: CASSQSAGSSYEQYF. CDR3 nucleotides: TGTGCCAGCAGCCAATCGGCGGGTAGCTCCTACGAGCAGTACTTC.